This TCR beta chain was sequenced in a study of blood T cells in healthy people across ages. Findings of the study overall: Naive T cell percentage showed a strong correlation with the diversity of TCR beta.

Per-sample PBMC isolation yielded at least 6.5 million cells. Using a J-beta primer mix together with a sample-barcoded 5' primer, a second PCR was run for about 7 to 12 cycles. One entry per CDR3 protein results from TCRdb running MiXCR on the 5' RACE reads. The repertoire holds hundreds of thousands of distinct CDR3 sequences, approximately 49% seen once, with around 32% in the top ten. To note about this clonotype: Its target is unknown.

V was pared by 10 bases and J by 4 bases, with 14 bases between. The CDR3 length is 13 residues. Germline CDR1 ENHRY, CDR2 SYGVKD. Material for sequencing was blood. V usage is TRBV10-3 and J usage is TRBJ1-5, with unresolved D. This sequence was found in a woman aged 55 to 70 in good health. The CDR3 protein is CATNPMPNQPQHF. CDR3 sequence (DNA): TGTGCCACAAACCCCATGCCAAATCAGCCCCAGCATTTT.